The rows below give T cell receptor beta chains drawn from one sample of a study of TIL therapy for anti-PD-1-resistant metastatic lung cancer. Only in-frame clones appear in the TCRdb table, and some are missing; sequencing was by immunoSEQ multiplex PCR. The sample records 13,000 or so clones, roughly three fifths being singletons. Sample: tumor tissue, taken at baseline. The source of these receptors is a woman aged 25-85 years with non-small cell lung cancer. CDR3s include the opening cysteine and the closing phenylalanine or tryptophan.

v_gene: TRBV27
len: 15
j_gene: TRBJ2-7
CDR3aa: CASSPGGGHSDEQYF

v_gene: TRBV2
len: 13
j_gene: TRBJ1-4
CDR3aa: CASMGAGNEKLFF

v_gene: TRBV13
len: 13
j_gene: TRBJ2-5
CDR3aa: CASSLQGSETQYF

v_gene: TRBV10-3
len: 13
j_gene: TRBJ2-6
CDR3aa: CAIGVAGANVLTF

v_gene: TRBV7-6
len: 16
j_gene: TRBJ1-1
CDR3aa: CASSFTSGVMNTEAFF

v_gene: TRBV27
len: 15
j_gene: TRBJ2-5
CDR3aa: CASSLGGDKLETQYF

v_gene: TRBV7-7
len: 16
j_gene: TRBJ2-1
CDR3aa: CASSPNSGLSYNEQFF

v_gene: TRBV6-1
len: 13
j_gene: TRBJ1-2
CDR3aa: CASSEERGYGYTF

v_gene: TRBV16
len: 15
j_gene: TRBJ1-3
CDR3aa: CASSQEARTGNTIYF

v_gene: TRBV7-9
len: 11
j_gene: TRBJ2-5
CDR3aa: CASSPQETQYF

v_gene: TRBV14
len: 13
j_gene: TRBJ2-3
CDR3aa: CASSQDPSDTQYF

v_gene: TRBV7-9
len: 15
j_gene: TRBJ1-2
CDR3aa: CASSLEQSLAYGYTF

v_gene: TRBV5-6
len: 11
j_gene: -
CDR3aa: CASSLMFEQYF

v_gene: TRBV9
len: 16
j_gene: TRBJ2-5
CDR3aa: CASSVAAGIDEETQYF

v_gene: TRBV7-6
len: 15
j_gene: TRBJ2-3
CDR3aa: CASSISSGPTDTQYF

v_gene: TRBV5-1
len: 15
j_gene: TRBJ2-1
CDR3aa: CASRASGQHYNEQFF

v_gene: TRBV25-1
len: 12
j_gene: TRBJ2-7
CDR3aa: CASSSRQGKQYF

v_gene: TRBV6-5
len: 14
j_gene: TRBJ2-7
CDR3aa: CASSFGTGTYEQYF

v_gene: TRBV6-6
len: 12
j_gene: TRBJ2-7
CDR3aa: CASTPRGYEQYF

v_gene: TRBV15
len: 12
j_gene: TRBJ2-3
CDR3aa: CATSRQGDTQYF

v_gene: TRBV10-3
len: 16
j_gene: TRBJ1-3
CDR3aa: CAISGGGQAGGNTIYF

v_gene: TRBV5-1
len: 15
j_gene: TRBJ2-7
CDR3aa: CASRLSQGASYEQYF

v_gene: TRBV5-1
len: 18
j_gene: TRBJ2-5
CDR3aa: CASSNSGTSGGGQETQYF

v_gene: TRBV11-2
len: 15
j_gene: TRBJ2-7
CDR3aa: CASSLNRGWGGEQYF

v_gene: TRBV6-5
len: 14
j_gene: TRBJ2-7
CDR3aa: CASSLSSSAYEQYF

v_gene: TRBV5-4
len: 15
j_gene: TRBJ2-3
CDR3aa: CASSLGLAGEDTQYF

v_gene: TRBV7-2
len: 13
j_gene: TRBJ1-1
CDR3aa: CASSFSTLTEAFF

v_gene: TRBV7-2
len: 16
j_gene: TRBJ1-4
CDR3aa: CASSPDRSATNEKLFF

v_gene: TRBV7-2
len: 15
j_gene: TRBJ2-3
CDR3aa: CASSLIAGGTDTQYF

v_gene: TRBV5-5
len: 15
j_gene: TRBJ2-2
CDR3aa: CASSPRGLNTGELFF

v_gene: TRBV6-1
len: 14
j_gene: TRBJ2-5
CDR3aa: CASSEGPTGGTQYF

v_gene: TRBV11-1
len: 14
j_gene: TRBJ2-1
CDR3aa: CASSLSSGTNEQFF

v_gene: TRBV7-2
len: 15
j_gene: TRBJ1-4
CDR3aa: CASSPGGAQGEKLFF

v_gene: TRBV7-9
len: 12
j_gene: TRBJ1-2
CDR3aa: CASNAGGYGYTF

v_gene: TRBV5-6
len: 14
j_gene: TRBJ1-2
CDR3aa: CASSLQSGLRGYTF

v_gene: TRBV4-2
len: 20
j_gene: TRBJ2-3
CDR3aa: CASRPGLAGAGLEDTDTQYF

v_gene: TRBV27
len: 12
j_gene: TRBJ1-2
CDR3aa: CASRTDSYGYTF

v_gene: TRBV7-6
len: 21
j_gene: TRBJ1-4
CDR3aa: CASSFSRASRPRGRGREKLFF

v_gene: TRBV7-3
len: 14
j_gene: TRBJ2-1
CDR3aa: CASSLTPGSYEQFF

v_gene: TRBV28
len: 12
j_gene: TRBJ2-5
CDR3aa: CASTQGRETQYF

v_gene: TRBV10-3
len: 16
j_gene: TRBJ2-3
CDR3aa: CAISESLAGGGDTQYF

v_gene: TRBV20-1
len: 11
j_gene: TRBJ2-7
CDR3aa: CSAMGGSGQYF

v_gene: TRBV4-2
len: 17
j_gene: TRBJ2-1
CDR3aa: CASSQGSSAGGVNEQFF

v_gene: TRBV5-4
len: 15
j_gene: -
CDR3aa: CASSLLGHGSYEQYF

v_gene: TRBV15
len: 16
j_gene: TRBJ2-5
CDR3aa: CATSGSRAQGQETQYF

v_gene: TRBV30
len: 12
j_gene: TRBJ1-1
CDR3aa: CAWRGQISEAFF

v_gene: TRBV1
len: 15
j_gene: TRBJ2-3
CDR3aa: CTSSQARGGTNTQYF

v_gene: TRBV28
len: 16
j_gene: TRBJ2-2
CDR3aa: CASSLFSGANTGELFF

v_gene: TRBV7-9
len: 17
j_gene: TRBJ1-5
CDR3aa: CASSLGLAEVSNQPQHF

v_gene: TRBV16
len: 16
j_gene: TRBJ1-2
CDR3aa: CASSRQAGNTNYGYTF